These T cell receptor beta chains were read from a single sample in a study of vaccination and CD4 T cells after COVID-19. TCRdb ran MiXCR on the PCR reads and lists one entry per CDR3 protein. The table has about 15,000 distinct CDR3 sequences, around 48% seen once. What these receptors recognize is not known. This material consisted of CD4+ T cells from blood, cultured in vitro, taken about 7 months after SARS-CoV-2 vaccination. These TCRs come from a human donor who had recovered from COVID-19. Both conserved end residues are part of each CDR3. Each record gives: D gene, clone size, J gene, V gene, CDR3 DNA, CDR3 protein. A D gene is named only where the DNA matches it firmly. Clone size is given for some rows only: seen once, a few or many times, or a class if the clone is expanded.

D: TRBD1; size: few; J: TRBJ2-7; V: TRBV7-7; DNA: TGTGCTAGCAACAAACTCAGGGGGAGCAAGGTCTACGAGCAGTACTTC; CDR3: CASNKLRGSKVYEQYF
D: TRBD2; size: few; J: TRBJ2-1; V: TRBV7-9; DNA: TGTGCCAGCAGCCCGACGGGGGTTAGCGGGAGCCGCGGAGAGCAGTTCTTC; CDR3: CASSPTGVSGSRGEQFF
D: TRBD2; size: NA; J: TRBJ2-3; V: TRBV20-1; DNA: TGCAGTGCTAGTACGGGACTAGCGTCGCCAGATACGCAGTATTTT; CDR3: CSASTGLASPDTQYF
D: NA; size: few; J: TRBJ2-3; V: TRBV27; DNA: TGTGCCAGCAGCCACAGGGGCACAGATACGCAGTATTTT; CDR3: CASSHRGTDTQYF
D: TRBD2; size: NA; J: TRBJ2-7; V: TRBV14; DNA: TGTGCCAGCAGCCCAAATCCTGCGGGAGTCCCCTACGAGCAGTACTTC; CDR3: CASSPNPAGVPYEQYF
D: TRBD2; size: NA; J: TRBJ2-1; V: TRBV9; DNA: TGTGCCAGCAGCCAAGCGGGACTAGCGGGAGTTTATGAGCAGTTCTTC; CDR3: CASSQAGLAGVYEQFF
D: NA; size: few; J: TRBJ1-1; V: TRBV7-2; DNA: TGTGCCAGCAGCTTAAAGGGGTACTCCGGGGATACTGAAGCTTTCTTT; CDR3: CASSLKGYSGDTEAFF
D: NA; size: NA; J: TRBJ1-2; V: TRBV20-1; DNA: TGCAGTGCCCAAAGTGCCTATGGCTACACCTTC; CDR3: CSAQSAYGYTF
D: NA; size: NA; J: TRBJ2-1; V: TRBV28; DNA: TGTGCCAGCAGTCGCCCCCGGGCTCACTACAATGAGCAGTTCTTC; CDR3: CASSRPRAHYNEQFF
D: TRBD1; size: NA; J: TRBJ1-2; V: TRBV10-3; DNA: TGTGCCATCAGGGACAGGGATGACTGGGGCTACACCTTC; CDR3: CAIRDRDDWGYTF
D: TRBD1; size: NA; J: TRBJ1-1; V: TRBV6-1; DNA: TGTGCCAGCAGCCACAGACAAGACTCGGGACAGAAGAACACTGAAGCTTTCTTT; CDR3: CASSHRQDSGQKNTEAFF
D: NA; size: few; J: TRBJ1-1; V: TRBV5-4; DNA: TGTGCCAGCAGCTGGGACCGGGCGAACACTGAAGCTTTCTTT; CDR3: CASSWDRANTEAFF
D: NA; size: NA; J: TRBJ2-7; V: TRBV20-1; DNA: TGCAGTGCTATCTCACGAATTAGTGGGCAGTACTTC; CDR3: CSAISRISGQYF
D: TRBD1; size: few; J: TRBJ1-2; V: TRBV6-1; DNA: TGTGCCAGCAGGCTGGACAGGTGGAATGGCTACACCTTC; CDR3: CASRLDRWNGYTF
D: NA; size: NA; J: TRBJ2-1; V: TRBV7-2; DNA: TGTGCCAGCCAGCTTATATTGTCCAATGAGCAGTTCTTC; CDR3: CASQLILSNEQFF
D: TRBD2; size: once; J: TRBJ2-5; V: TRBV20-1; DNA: TGCAGTGCTAGAGGGGGGGGAAGTAAAGAGACCCAGTACTTC; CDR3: CSARGGGSKETQYF
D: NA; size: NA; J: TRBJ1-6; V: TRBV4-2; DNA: TGTGCCAGCAGCAAAAGTGCCTCCTATAATTCACCCCTCCACTTT; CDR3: CASSKSASYNSPLHF
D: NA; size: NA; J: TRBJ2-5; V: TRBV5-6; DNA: TGTGCCAGCAGCTCGGCGACGACAGGAGAGACCCAGTACTTC; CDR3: CASSSATTGETQYF
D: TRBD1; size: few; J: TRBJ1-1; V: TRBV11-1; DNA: TGTGCCAGCAGCCCGGGACAGGTGAACACTGAAGCTTTCTTT; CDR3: CASSPGQVNTEAFF
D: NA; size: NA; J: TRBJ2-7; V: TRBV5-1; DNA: TGCGCCAGCAGCTACAATCCTGGCGGCGAGCAGTACTTC; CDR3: CASSYNPGGEQYF
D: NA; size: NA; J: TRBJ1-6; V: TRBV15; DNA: TGTGCCACCAGCAGAGATCGGGGGACGGGCTCACCCCTCCACTTT; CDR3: CATSRDRGTGSPLHF
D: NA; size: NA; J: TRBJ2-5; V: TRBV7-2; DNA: TGTGCCAGCAGCTTACGGGCTGGGGAGACCCAGTACTTC; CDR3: CASSLRAGETQYF
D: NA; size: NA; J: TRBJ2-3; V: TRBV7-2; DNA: NA; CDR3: CASSSFGGPDEQYFGPGGTDTQYF
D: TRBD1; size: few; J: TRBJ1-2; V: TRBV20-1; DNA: TGCAGTGCCCGCTCGGACAGGGGGAGAACCTATGGCTACACCTTC; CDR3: CSARSDRGRTYGYTF
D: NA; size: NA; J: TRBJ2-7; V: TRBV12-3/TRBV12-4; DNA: TGTGCCAGCGGGGGGCAGGGGACCTACGAGCAGTACTTC; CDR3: CASGGQGTYEQYF
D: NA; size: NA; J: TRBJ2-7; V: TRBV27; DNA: TGTGCCAGCAGTTTCCATGGCGGTTTATCCTACGAGCAGTACTTC; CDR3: CASSFHGGLSYEQYF
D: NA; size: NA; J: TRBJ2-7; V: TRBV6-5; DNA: TGTGCCAGCAGTTACTGGATCAGCGGTCCCTACGAGCAGTACTTC; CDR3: CASSYWISGPYEQYF
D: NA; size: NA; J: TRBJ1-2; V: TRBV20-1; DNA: TGCAGTGCTAGAGATATCAGGGGCGACTATGGCTACACCTTC; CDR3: CSARDIRGDYGYTF
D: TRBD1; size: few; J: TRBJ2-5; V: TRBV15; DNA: TGTGCCACCAGCGGAAGACAGGGGGCCACGGACCAGGGGCCCCAAGAGACTCAGTACTTC; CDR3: CATSGRQGATDQGPQETQYF
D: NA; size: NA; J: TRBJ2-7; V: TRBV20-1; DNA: TGCAGTGCTAGAGATCCTAGCGCCTCCTACGAGCAGTACTTC; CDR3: CSARDPSASYEQYF
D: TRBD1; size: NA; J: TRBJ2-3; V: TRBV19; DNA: TGTGCCAGTAGCCCCACCCAGGACAGGGCGGCCACAGATACGCAGTATTTT; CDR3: CASSPTQDRAATDTQYF
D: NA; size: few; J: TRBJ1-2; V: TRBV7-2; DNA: TGTGCCAGCAGCGACGGGAGCGGCTATGGCTACACCTTC; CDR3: CASSDGSGYGYTF
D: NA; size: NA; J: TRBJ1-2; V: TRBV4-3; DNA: TGCGCCAGCAGCCAAGACGGAAACGGCTATGGCTACACCTTC; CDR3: CASSQDGNGYGYTF
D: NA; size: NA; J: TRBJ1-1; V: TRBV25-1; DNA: TGTGCCAGCAGACAGACAACAAAAGCTTTCTTT; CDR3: CASRQTTKAFF
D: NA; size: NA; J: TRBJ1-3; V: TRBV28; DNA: TGTGCCAGCAGTCCACCATACGGGGACACCATATATTTT; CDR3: CASSPPYGDTIYF
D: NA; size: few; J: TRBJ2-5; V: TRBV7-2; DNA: TGTGCCAGCAGGCTGATGGGCTCGCGAGAGACCCAGTACTTC; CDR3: CASRLMGSRETQYF
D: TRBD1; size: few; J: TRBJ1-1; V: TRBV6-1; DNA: TGTGCCAGCAGCTCGGGACAGACCACTGAAGCTTTCTTT; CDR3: CASSSGQTTEAFF